These 16 T cell receptor beta chains share one sample of origin, sequenced in a study of T cell repertoires in aging, cancer and after chemotherapy. Rearranged V-D-J TRB sequences were amplified with a mixed TRB-A/B primer pool. TCRdb ran MiXCR on the multiplex PCR reads and lists one entry per CDR3 protein. The sample holds under 6,500 distinct CDR3 sequences, around 35% seen once. Peripheral blood genomic DNA, not sorted cells or RNA, was the template. Material: blood. The source is a human donor with a blood cancer.

The chain has TRBV12-3 or TRBV12-4 and TRBJ2-1; TRBD1 aligns across 7 bases. Trimming removed 2 bases from V and 10 bases from J; junction bases left unmatched: 20. The CDR3 totals 18 residues. The CDR3, as DNA: TGTGCCAGCAGTTTAAGGGACAGACTTCATCATATCTCCTACGAGCAGTTCTTC. Amino acid sequence: CASSLRDRLHHISYEQFF.

This sequence joins TRBV6-2 or TRBV6-3 and TRBJ2-5; either TRBD1 or TRBD2 may fit D (6 bases each). This CDR3 is built from 15 residues. V was trimmed by 6 bases and J by 5 bases, leaving 19 bases between them. Germline V lookup: CDR1 MNHEY, CDR2 SVGEGT. CDR3 in amino acids: CASRTLGGAGETQYF. In DNA, the CDR3 is TGTGCCAGCAGGACCTTGGGGGGCGCGGGGGAGACCCAGTACTTC.

The J gene is TRBJ2-7, the V gene TRBV5-6; TRBD2 matches 7 bases. The length of the CDR3 is 13 residues. CDR1 SGHDT and CDR2 YYEEEE come from the germline V gene. V lost 3 bases and J lost 6; bases outside the gene matches: 6. This CDR3 is CASSYMTSSEQYF. DNA for the CDR3: TGTGCCAGCAGCTACATGACTAGCAGCGAGCAGTACTTC. Combining the CDR3 with reference TRBV5-6 and TRBJ2-7 gives the whole variable domain DAGVTQSPTHLIKTRGQQVTLRCSPKSGHDTVSWYQQALGQGPQFIFQYYEEEERQRGNFPDRFSGHQFPNYSSELNVNALLLGDSALYLCASSYMTSSEQYFGPGTRLTVT.

This clonotype was counted between two and nine times. A much larger clone differs by one base, so this may be a read error. V gene TRBV5-4 combines with J gene TRBJ1-2; D ambiguous. V dropped 3 bases and J dropped 5 bases, with 14 bases sitting between them. This CDR3 region has 14 residues. CDR1 is SGHNT and CDR2 is YYREEE in the germline V gene (reference sequence). The DNA of the CDR3 is TGTGCCAGCAGCTGGTCCAAGGGTGCGTATGGCTACACCTTC. Its translation is CASSWSKGAYGYTF.

This clonotype was counted between two and nine times. V usage is TRBV15 and J usage is TRBJ2-7; 11 bases fit TRBD1. V lost 3 bases, J lost 3 bases, and 4 bases stayed unmatched. The CDR3 is made up of 15 amino acids. In germline, CDR1 is LNHNV, CDR2 YYDKDF (reference sequence). The CDR3: CATSRDGTGGYEQYF. The CDR3 DNA reads as TGTGCCACCAGCAGGGACGGGACAGGGGGCTACGAGCAGTACTTC.

In its sample, this clonotype is large. The rearrangement joins TRBV27 to TRBJ1-2, with D possibly being TRBD1 (6 bases). The CDR3 length is 13 residues. Trimming stripped 8 bases from V and 3 bases from J, with 13 bases between. The germline V gene has CDR1 MNHEY and CDR2 SMNVEV (reference sequence). The CDR3 coding sequence is TGTGCCAGCGGATCCGGGACACACTATGGCTACACCTTC. Translated, it gives CASGSGTHYGYTF.

Turning to this clonotype: A much larger clonotype is one base distant, so this may be a read error. The chain links TRBV6-5 to TRBJ1-3; D call uncertain. Trimming took 4 bases from V and 0 from J, leaving 4 bases between them. The CDR3 runs to 13 residues. From germline, CDR1 is MNHEY and CDR2 SVGAGI. CDR3 in amino acids: CASSLASGNTIYF. The DNA for the CDR3 is TGTGCCAGCAGTTTAGCCTCTGGAAACACCATATATTTT.

V usage is TRBV30 and J usage is TRBJ2-5, with D possibly being TRBD1 or TRBD2 (6 bases each). The germline gives CDR1 GTSNPN, CDR2 SVGIG (reference sequence). V shed 6 bases and J shed 5 bases, with 16 bases lying between them. The CDR3 contains 13 residues. The CDR3 nucleotides are TGTGCCTGTCTGATGGGGGGCCGGGAGACCCAGTACTTC. Its protein product is CACLMGGRETQYF.

Here the CDR3 reads CASSRERGSSYEQYF. For the CDR3, the DNA is TGTGCCAGCAGTCGGGAGCGGGGCAGCTCCTACGAGCAGTACTTC. This chain links TRBV12-3 or TRBV12-4 with TRBJ2-7, with TRBD2 matching 7 bases. V lost 5 bases and J lost 0; bases outside the gene matches: 7. This CDR3 comprises 15 residues.

V and J are TRBV15 and TRBJ1-6; no clear D. Deletions cut 1 base from V and 7 bases from J, with 17 bases between. This CDR3 region has 17 residues. Germline V gives CDR1 LNHNV, CDR2 YYDKDF (reference sequence). The CDR3 protein is CATSRGPPLVWNSPLHF. The CDR3 DNA sequence: TGTGCCACCAGCAGAGGCCCCCCTCTTGTATGGAATTCACCCCTCCACTTT.

The sample holds a few counts of this clonotype. The rearrangement links TRBV6-5 to TRBJ2-7; D is undetermined. V lost 5 bases and J lost 5, with 19 bases in between. The germline gives CDR1 MNHEY, CDR2 SVGAGI. This CDR3 region has 15 residues. DNA of the CDR3: TGTGCCAGCAGTCCAATCGGGCCTCTTCCGAACGAGCAGTACTTC. The encoded protein is CASSPIGPLPNEQYF.

By sample share, this clonotype is medium-sized. The CDR3 DNA is TGTGCCAGCAGACCGGGACTAGCGGAATCCTACGAGCAGTACTTC. It translates to CASRPGLAESYEQYF. V gene TRBV27 combines with J gene TRBJ2-7; 11 bases align to TRBD2. The CDR3 loop spans 15 amino acids. Unmatched junction bases numbered 5, after V lost 6 bases and J lost 1 base. The germline V gene encodes CDR1 MNHEY and CDR2 SMNVEV (reference sequence).

Regarding this clonotype: One base away lies a much larger clone, so this may be a sequencing read error. The chain combines TRBV10-3 with TRBJ2-7; TRBD2 matches at 10 bases. The CDR3 consists of 19 residues. Germline V gene sequence: CDR1 ENHRY, CDR2 SYGVKD. Losses at the gene ends were 5 bases for V and 0 bases for J; bases not matched to a gene: 16. CDR3 nucleotides: TGTGCCATCAGTCAACAAGGGCGGGTAGCGGGGGGTGCCTCCTACGAGCAGTACTTC. Encoded protein: CAISQQGRVAGGASYEQYF.

Within the sample, this clonotype is medium-sized (0.01 to 0.1%). The chain is built from TRBV27 and TRBJ2-7, with D possibly being TRBD2 (6 bases). Germline CDR1 reads MNHEY; CDR2 reads SMNVEV (reference sequence). The CDR3 extends over 13 amino acids. Trimming removed 5 bases at V and 4 bases at J, with 12 bases between. As DNA, the CDR3 is TGTGCCAGCAGTACCGGGACTCTTTACGAGCAGTACTTC. Protein product: CASSTGTLYEQYF.

This clonotype was found a few times. J is TRBJ1-2 and V is TRBV12-3 or TRBV12-4; D unresolved. This CDR3 contains 15 residues. Between the trimmed V and J ends, which lost 8 bases and 4 bases, there was a span of 20 bases. This chain's CDR3 is CASRLKRSGSYGYTF. Here the CDR3 DNA reads TGTGCCAGCCGTCTGAAACGGTCGGGGAGCTATGGCTACACCTTC.

This clonotype is medium-sized in the sample. V and J are TRBV30 and TRBJ1-5; D is undetermined. With 0 bases removed from V and 3 bases from J, the gap between germline ends came to 6 bases. The germline gives CDR1 GTSNPN, CDR2 SVGIG (reference sequence). The CDR3 has 13 residues. The CDR3 loop is CAWSVEFNQPQHF. Written as DNA, the CDR3 is TGTGCCTGGAGTGTAGAGTTCAATCAGCCCCAGCATTTT.